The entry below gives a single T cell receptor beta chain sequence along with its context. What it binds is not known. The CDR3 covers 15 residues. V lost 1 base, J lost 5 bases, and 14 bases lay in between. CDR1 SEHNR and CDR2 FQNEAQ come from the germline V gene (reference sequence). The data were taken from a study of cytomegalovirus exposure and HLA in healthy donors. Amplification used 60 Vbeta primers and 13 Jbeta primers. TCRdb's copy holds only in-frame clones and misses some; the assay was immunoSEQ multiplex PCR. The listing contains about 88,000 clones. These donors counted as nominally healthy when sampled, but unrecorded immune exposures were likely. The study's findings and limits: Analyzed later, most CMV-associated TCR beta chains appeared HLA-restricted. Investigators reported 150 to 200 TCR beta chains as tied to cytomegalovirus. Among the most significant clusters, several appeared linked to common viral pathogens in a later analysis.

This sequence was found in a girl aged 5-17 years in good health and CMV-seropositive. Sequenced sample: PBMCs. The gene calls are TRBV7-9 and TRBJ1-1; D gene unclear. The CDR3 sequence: CASSLDGNERTEAFF. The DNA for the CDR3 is TGTGCCAGCAGCTTAGACGGTAACGAACGTACTGAAGCTTTCTTT.